This entry describes one T cell receptor (beta chain). The data stem from a study of cytomegalovirus exposure and HLA in healthy donors. Germline V gives CDR1 SQVTM, CDR2 ANQGSEA. The CDR3 totals 12 residues. V was pared by 4 bases and J by 4 bases, with 10 bases between. PCR primers comprised 60 Vbeta and 13 Jbeta primers. Profiled with immunoSEQ multiplex PCR; TCRdb holds only in-frame clones, not every one. The sample has about 230,000 clones, around nine tenths seen once. The TCR originated in a young woman in good health and CMV-seronegative. The chain has TRBV29-1 and TRBJ1-1; D is unclear. The sample comprised PBMCs. CDR3 sequence (DNA): TGCAGCGTTGCTGGGAGGCGCACTGAAGCTTTCTTT. It is translated as CSVAGRRTEAFF.